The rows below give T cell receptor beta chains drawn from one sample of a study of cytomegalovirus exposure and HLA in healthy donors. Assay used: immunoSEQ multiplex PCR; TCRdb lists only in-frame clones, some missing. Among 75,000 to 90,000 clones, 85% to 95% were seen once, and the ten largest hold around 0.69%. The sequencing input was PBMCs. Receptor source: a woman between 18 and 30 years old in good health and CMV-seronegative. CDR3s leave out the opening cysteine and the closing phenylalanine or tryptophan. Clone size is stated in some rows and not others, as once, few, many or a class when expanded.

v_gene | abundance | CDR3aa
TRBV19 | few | ASRIGTSEIGELF
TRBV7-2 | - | ASSSPRGMNTEAF
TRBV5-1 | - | ASSSGLQGLRDYGYT
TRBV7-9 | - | ASSLDGLAGVPRY
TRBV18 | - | ASSPAGQGSSGNTIY
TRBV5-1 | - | ASSPGTSGATDTQY
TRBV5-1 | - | ASSLDILYGYT
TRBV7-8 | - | ASRSGPGYEQY
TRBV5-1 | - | ASSYQGGGTRNNEQF
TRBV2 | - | ASSLYLKYEQY
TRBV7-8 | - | ASSYDSLNTEAF
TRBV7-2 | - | ASSPGLAGDTQY
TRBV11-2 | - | ASSLAAYEQY
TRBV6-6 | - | ASSYSRVQPQH
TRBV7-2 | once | ASSLTSLGMDEQF
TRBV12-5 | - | ASGRDGGYTEAF
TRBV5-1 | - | ASRGQGLYEQY
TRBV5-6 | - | AGGLAGANTGELF
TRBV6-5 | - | ASSDSFGEQF
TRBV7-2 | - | ASSSGTPSNQPQH
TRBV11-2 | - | ASSRRPGTGNEKLF
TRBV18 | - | ASSPLLAGVHL
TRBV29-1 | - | SVYPTGRGELF
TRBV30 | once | AWTGTGAFQPQH
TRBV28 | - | ASSLLTGGGELF
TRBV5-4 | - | ASSPSGGQYEQY
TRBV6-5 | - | ASSYSIGTYEQY
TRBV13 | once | ASSLGLAGVTYNEQF
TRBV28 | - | ASSLMSSGAF
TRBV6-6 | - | ASSYRTSSYNEQF
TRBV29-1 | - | SVEQNTEAF
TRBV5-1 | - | ASSSGLGGHSGNTIY
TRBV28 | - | ASRTRGLSYNEQF
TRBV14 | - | ASSQDLWGVRVQPQH
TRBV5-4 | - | ASSLVNIGTDTGELF
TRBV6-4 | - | ASSLEMNTEAF
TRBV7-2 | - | ASSLDRGSYNEQF
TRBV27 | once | ASGRGIPPYEQY
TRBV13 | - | ASSLVGLALQY
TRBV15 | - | ATSRVAGGVHEQY
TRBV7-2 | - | ASSSSRDLAGELF
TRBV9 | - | ASSVEGQGAEQF
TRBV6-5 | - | ATLRDSASNGYT
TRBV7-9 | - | ASSLLDQDYGYT
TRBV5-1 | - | ASSLGWASSYEQY